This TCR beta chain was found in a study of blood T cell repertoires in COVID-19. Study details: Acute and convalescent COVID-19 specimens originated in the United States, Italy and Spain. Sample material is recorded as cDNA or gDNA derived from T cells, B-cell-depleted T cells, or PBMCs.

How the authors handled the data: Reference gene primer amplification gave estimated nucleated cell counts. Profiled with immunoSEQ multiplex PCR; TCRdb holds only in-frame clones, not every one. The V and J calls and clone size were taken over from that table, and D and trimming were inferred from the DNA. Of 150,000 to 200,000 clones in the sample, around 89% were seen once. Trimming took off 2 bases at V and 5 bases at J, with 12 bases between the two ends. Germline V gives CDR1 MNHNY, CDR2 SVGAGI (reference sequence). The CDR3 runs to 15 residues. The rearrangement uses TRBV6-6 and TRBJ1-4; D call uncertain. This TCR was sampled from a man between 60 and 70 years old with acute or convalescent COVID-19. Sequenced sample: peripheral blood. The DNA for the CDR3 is TGTGCCAGCAGTTACGAAGGCAGGAGGAATGAAAAACTGTTTTTT. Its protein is CASSYEGRRNEKLFF.